These T cell receptor beta chains were read from a single sample in a study of T cell responses to AZD1222 COVID-19 vaccine. Assay used: immunoSEQ multiplex PCR; TCRdb lists only in-frame clones, some missing. The sample carries approximately 110,000 clones, around 88% recorded once. The source was peripheral blood, collected on day 0 of AZD1222 vaccination. Source of these receptors: an adult in good health. CDR3s include the opening cysteine and the closing phenylalanine or tryptophan. Clone size is not always given. Where it is, it says once, few, many or a class for expanded clones.

J gene	clone size	V gene	CDR3 protein
TRBJ2-2	.	TRBV27	CASRKGQGANTGELFF
TRBJ2-7	.	TRBV6-1	CASSEDRDEQYF
TRBJ1-1	once	TRBV15	CATSIDRGLNTEAFF
TRBJ2-5	.	TRBV6-5	CASSLQGGQETQYF
TRBJ1-6	.	TRBV19	CASSIWGSSYNSPLHF
TRBJ1-1	.	TRBV10-3	CAIRDGQGGTEAFF
TRBJ1-5	.	TRBV5-6	CASSLGQTSNQPQHF
TRBJ1-2	medium-sized	TRBV5-3	CARSRGRAVPNYGYTF
TRBJ2-5	.	TRBV28	CASRRDPETQYF
TRBJ2-1	.	TRBV24-1	CATSEEGTYNEQFF
TRBJ2-3	.	TRBV2	CASRDAAGGGTDTQYF
TRBJ2-3	.	TRBV3-1/TRBV3-2	CASSQRREDTQYF
TRBJ1-3	once	TRBV28	CGSSGQISGNTIYF
TRBJ1-5	.	TRBV7-8	CASSLSPGLMANQPQHF
TRBJ1-6	.	TRBV5-1	CASSLVGHQSSYNSPLHF
TRBJ1-5	.	TRBV24-1	CATTPGGNQPQHF
TRBJ2-1	.	TRBV10-3	CAISEGFYNEQFF